The 18 T cell receptor beta chains listed next were all sequenced from one sample in a study of T cell clonotyping in hematopoietic cell transplantation (dated by TCRdb to the early 2020s). Receptor amplification or capture employed the immunoSEQ multiplex PCR assay. The table was pulled from immuneACCESS by TCRdb, which kept in-frame rearrangements only. Such tables lose some clones; where checked, under half of the loss comes from unresolved V genes, and the rest has no known cause. Across this sample there are 9,500 to 12,000 clones, with roughly 89% seen only once. The ten largest make up 30% to 40% of the sample. The time point tag for this specimen amounts to: 180 days after allo-HCT. Sequencing was performed on PBMCs, taken 180 days after allogeneic stem cell transplant. The receptor source for this set is a male patient between 60 and 69 years old who had an allogeneic stem cell transplant from an unrelated donor, so the T cells may come from the graft donor. Some clones in this sample may be carry-over from other donors' samples.

This chain uses TRBV4-3 with TRBJ2-3; D is undetermined. Trimming stripped 4 bases from V and 2 bases from J, with 13 bases between. The CDR3 sequence is 15 residues long. CDR1 and CDR2 from the germline V gene are LGHNA and YSLEER. In DNA form, the CDR3 reads TGCGCCAGCAGCCGTCGTCACTCTCCCACAGATACGCAGTATTTT. Protein sequence: CASSRRHSPTDTQYF.

The rearrangement links TRBV5-1 to TRBJ2-1; 9 bases align to TRBD2. V was pared by 0 bases and J by 2 bases, with 6 bases of the junction left unmatched. The CDR3 spans 17 residues. CDR1 is SGHRS, CDR2 YFSETQ, per germline. The chain's CDR3 is CASSLAPLAGPYNEQFF. As DNA, the CDR3 is TGCGCCAGCAGCTTGGCCCCCCTAGCGGGACCCTACAATGAGCAGTTCTTC.

This chain connects TRBV5-5 to TRBJ2-7; D perhaps matches TRBD1 (5 bases). The V end lost 3 bases, the J end lost 3 bases, and 16 bases lay between the germline ends. CDR1 SGHKS and CDR2 YYEKEE come from the germline V gene (reference sequence). The CDR3 is 15 residues long. This CDR3 reads CASSSSGPDFYEQYF. Here the CDR3 DNA reads TGTGCCAGCAGCTCGTCAGGGCCCGATTTCTACGAGCAGTACTTC.

This chain links TRBV9 with TRBJ1-2; a weak D match, TRBD1 (5 bases). The CDR3 runs 15 residues. Trimming took off 3 bases at V and 4 bases at J, with 16 bases between the two ends. Germline CDR1 reads SGDLS; CDR2 reads YYNGEE. CDR3 protein: CASSENFAGTYGYTF. In nucleotides, the CDR3 is TGTGCCAGCAGCGAGAACTTTGCAGGGACCTATGGCTACACCTTC.

This clone was observed a single time. The chain couples TRBV23-1 to TRBJ1-3, with 7 positions matching TRBD1. TRBV23-1 is assigned to the ORF class and has an uncertain function. J gave up 0 bases and V 6 bases, and 5 bases lay outside the gene matches. This CDR3 is 15 amino acids long. The chain's CDR3 is CASSPDRASGNTIYF. The CDR3 DNA is TGCGCCAGCAGCCCCGACAGGGCCTCTGGAAACACCATATATTTT.

This clone was recorded only once. V is TRBV7-2 and J is TRBJ2-3, with TRBD2 matching 11 bases. This CDR3 comprises 15 residues. Per germline, CDR1 SGHTA and CDR2 FQGNSA. V was clipped by 8 bases and J by 2 bases; unmatched bases: 6. The CDR3 here is CASGELAGVTDTQYF. CDR3 bases: TGTGCCAGCGGGGAACTAGCGGGGGTCACAGATACGCAGTATTTT.

The chain has TRBV13 and TRBJ1-2; 8 bases match TRBD1. Looked up from germline, CDR1 is PRHDT and CDR2 is FYEKMQ (reference sequence). Germline trimming cut 1 base from V and 4 bases from J; bases unmatched to any gene: 5. This CDR3 spans 15 amino acids. The CDR3 loop is CASSLDTGGGYGYTF. CDR3 nucleotides: TGTGCCAGCAGCTTAGACACAGGGGGAGGCTATGGCTACACCTTC.

The rearrangement links TRBV29-1 to TRBJ2-7, with D possibly being TRBD2 (5 bases). The germline V gene encodes CDR1 SQVTM and CDR2 ANQGSEA. This CDR3 is 13 amino acids long. The CDR3 DNA reads TGCAGTGCCTTGGGAGCAGACTCCTACGAGCAGTACTTC. The encoded protein is CSALGADSYEQYF.

This clone was seen more than once but under ten times. The chain carries TRBV7-6 and TRBJ1-3; D ambiguous. V dropped 0 bases and J dropped 4 bases, with 4 bases sitting between them. The germline V gene encodes CDR1 SGHVS and CDR2 FNYEAQ. The CDR3 runs to 13 residues. In nucleotides, the CDR3 is TGTGCCAGCAGCTTAGCGAGGGGAAACACCATATATTTT. This gives the protein CASSLARGNTIYF.

The CDR3: CASRWFRGEESYGYTF. The CDR3 bases are TGTGCCAGTAGGTGGTTCCGAGGGGAGGAGAGCTATGGCTACACCTTC. The chain carries TRBV19 and TRBJ1-2, with D perhaps TRBD1 (5 bases). The germline gives CDR1 LNHDA, CDR2 SQIVND (reference sequence). V was shortened by 6 bases and J by 4 bases, with 21 bases between the two germline ends. The CDR3 runs 16 residues.

V and J are TRBV4-2 and TRBJ2-1; 10 positions match TRBD2. The CDR3 totals 22 residues. From germline, CDR1 is LGHNA and CDR2 YNFKEQ. The J segment lost 0 bases and the V segment lost 0 bases, leaving 17 bases of the junction unmatched. CDR3 nucleotides: TGTGCCAGCAGCCAAGATCTTATTTCTCTAGCGGGGGTCCTTAGCTCCTACAATGAGCAGTTCTTC. Translated: CASSQDLISLAGVLSSYNEQFF.

The V call is TRBV1, the J call TRBJ2-1; the D call in the table, TRBD2, was not verified against the DNA. TRBV1 is an annotated pseudogene. The length of the CDR3 is 16 residues. DNA for the CDR3: TGCACCAGCGGGGTGAGCGGGGGGGTTTCCTACAATGAGCAGTTCTTC. It is translated as CTSGVSGGVSYNEQFF.

The chain joins TRBV7-8 to TRBJ2-7; a weak D match, TRBD1 (5 bases). The germline V and J ends were trimmed by 5 bases and 0 bases, with 14 bases remaining between them. Per the germline V gene, CDR1 is SGHVS and CDR2 is FQNEAQ. The CDR3 is 15 amino acids. The CDR3 sequence: CASSIAGFSSYEQYF. Here the CDR3 DNA reads TGTGCCAGCAGCATCGCAGGGTTTAGCTCCTACGAGCAGTACTTC.

The chain has TRBV6-5 and TRBJ1-4, with 7 bases lining up with TRBD1. The CDR3 runs 14 residues. V was pared by 6 bases and J by 5 bases, with 6 bases of the junction left unmatched. Germline CDR1 reads MNHEY; CDR2 reads SVGAGI. CDR3 residues: CASSRDRDNEKLFF. The CDR3 region has the DNA TGTGCCAGCAGCCGTGACAGGGACAATGAAAAACTGTTTTTT.

V usage is TRBV14 and J usage is TRBJ1-1; the match to TRBD1 covers 8 bases. The J segment lost 5 bases and the V segment lost 2 bases, leaving 4 bases of the junction unmatched. The CDR3 has 14 residues. CDR1 SGHDN and CDR2 FVKESK come from the germline V gene. The CDR3 here is CASSQQGAVTEAFF. As DNA, the CDR3 is TGTGCCAGCAGCCAACAGGGGGCTGTAACTGAAGCTTTCTTT. Filled out from reference TRBV14 and TRBJ1-1, the complete variable domain reads EAGVTQFPSHSVIEKGQTVTLRCDPISGHDNLYWYRRVMGKEIKFLLHFVKESKQDESGMPNNRFLAERTGGTYSTLKVQPAELEDSGVYFCASSQQGAVTEAFFGQGTRLTVV.

The chain couples TRBV5-1 to TRBJ1-2; 10 nucleotides line up with TRBD1. The CDR3 runs to 15 residues. V lost 4 bases to trimming and J lost 3 bases; unmatched junction nucleotides: 6. Germline V gene data show CDR1 as SGHRS and CDR2 as YFSETQ. The CDR3 here is CASSPGQGVYYGYTF. The CDR3 DNA follows: TGCGCCAGCAGCCCCGGACAGGGGGTATACTATGGCTACACCTTC.

The chain links TRBV7-2 to TRBJ1-2; TRBD1 is a possible D gene (5 bases). Germline V lookup: CDR1 SGHTA, CDR2 FQGNSA. The CDR3 has 15 residues. The V gene lost 4 bases and the J gene lost 4 bases, with 16 bases spanning the gap. The DNA of the CDR3 is TGTGCCAGCAGCTCCGGGACCCAGAACATCTATGGCTACACCTTC. This codes for CASSSGTQNIYGYTF.

The chain has TRBV6-1 and TRBJ2-5; 7 bases match TRBD2. V lost 4 bases to trimming and J lost 10 bases; unmatched junction nucleotides: 12. Germline V gene sequence: CDR1 MNHNS, CDR2 SASEGT. The CDR3 is 14 residues long. The DNA for the CDR3 is TGTGCCAGCAGTGTGGGGAGGGACGGAACCAGCCAGTACTTC. This codes for CASSVGRDGTSQYF.